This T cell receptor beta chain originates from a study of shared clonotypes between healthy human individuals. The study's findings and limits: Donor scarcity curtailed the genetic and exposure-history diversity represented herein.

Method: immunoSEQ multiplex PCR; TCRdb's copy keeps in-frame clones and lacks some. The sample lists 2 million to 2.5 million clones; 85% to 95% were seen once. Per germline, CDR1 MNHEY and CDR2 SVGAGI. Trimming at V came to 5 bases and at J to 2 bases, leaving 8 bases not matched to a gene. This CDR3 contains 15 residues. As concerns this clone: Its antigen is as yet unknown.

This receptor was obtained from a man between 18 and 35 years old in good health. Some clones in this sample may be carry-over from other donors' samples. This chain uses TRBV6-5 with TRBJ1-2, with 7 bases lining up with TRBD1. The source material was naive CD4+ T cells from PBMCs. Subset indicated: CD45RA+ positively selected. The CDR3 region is CASSPTGTVNYGYTF. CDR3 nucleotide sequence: TGTGCCAGCAGTCCCACCGGGACAGTAAACTATGGCTACACCTTC.